The 21 T cell receptor beta chains below come from one sample, sequenced in a study of T-cell memory formation after mild COVID-19. From the 5' RACE reads, TCRdb called clonotypes with MiXCR, one entry per CDR3 protein. This table holds about 350,000 distinct CDR3 sequences, around 28% found once. The sequenced sample consisted of PBMCs or a T cell subset sorted from them (not recorded which). All receptors come from an adult woman who had mild COVID-19 (a few samples of this study predate the infection). Cell type and time point are not known.

This clonotype was counted between two and nine times. The chain combines TRBV12-3 or TRBV12-4 with TRBJ2-1, with 10 bases lining up with TRBD2. This CDR3 comprises 15 residues. V was clipped by 5 bases and J by 5 bases; unmatched bases: 6. CDR3 in DNA: TGTGCCAGCAGTCCACTAGGACTAGCGGACAATGAGCAGTTCTTC. Translation gives CASSPLGLADNEQFF.

This chain joins TRBV19 and TRBJ1-5, with D possibly TRBD1 on 5 matching bases. Between the trimmed V and J ends, which lost 7 bases and 1 base, there was a span of 14 bases. The CDR3 loop spans 15 amino acids. The germline V gene encodes CDR1 LNHDA and CDR2 SQIVND (reference sequence). In DNA, the CDR3 is TGTGCCAGTAAACCCTCTTGGGACAGCAATCAGCCCCAGCATTTT. Translated, it gives CASKPSWDSNQPQHF.

This clonotype occurred a few times. The chain links TRBV20-1 to TRBJ2-7; 9 bases fit TRBD2. The germline gives CDR1 DFQATT, CDR2 SNEGSKA (reference sequence). V trimming: 6 bases; J trimming: 6 bases; junction bases outside the gene matches: 9. The CDR3 totals 13 residues. CDR3 region: CSAPRAGGLEQYF. The CDR3 DNA sequence: TGCAGTGCCCCGCGAGCGGGGGGTCTCGAGCAGTACTTC.

V and J are TRBV9 and TRBJ1-2, with 9 bases aligning to TRBD1. CDR1 and CDR2 from the germline V gene are SGDLS and YYNGEE. The CDR3 runs to 15 residues. V shed 5 bases and J 4 bases; nucleotides not matched to a gene: 9. CDR3 DNA: TGTGCCAGCAGTGCCGGGGGACAGGGCATCTATGGCTACACCTTC. Residues: CASSAGGQGIYGYTF.

A few counts support this clonotype. The chain's CDR3 is CASSLDGPAATGELFF. DNA of the CDR3: TGCGCCAGCAGCTTGGACGGGCCGGCGGCCACCGGGGAGCTGTTTTTT. The chain is built from TRBV5-1 and TRBJ2-2, with unresolved D. The CDR3 covers 16 residues. The V end lost 0 bases, the J end lost 4 bases, and 13 bases lay between the germline ends. Germline values: CDR1 SGHRS, CDR2 YFSETQ.

The J gene is TRBJ2-7, the V gene TRBV15; no reliable D call. Deletions cut 5 bases from V and 9 bases from J, with 17 bases between. The CDR3 consists of 13 residues. Germline loops: CDR1 LNHNV, CDR2 YYDKDF (reference sequence). The CDR3 is CATSRETLRRQYF. The DNA of the CDR3 is TGTGCCACCAGCCGCGAGACCCTCCGGCGGCAGTACTTC.

This clonotype was found a few times. This chain joins TRBV5-6 and TRBJ1-2; D is perhaps TRBD1 (5 bases). CDR1 and CDR2 from the germline V gene are SGHDT and YYEEEE. The CDR3 length is 13 residues. With 4 bases removed from V and 8 bases from J, the gap between germline ends came to 15 bases. DNA for the CDR3: TGTGCCAGCAGCCTTACCGACAGCAACGGCTACACCTTC. It specifies CASSLTDSNGYTF.

The V call is TRBV20-1, the J call TRBJ2-1; D not certain. The germline V and J ends were trimmed by 6 bases and 0 bases, with 30 bases remaining between them. CDR1 and CDR2 from the germline V gene are DFQATT and SNEGSKA (reference sequence). The CDR3 sequence is 20 residues long. The CDR3 DNA follows: TGCAGTGCGCCGAAGGTCGGAAAGTTGTCGGAATTTAACTCCTACAATGAGCAGTTCTTC. Translation gives CSAPKVGKLSEFNSYNEQFF.

This clonotype was observed at least ten times. V usage is TRBV7-9 and J usage is TRBJ2-5; no definite D call. Germline V gene lookup returns CDR1 SEHNR and CDR2 FQNEAQ (reference sequence). This CDR3 has 14 amino acids. The V end was cut by 3 bases, the J end by 7 bases, with 15 bases between. The CDR3 here is CASSFGSDHGTQYF. The CDR3 DNA sequence: TGTGCCAGCAGCTTCGGCAGCGACCATGGGACCCAGTACTTC. Drawing the rest from reference TRBV7-9 and TRBJ2-5, the complete variable domain is DTGVSQNPRHKITKRGQNVTFRCDPISEHNRLYWYRQTLGQGPEFLTYFQNEAQLEKSRLLSDRFSAERPKGSFSTLEIQRTEQGDSAMYLCASSFGSDHGTQYFGPGTRLLVL.

The chain has TRBV2 and TRBJ2-3; D unclear. This CDR3 contains 13 residues. Per the germline V gene, CDR1 is SNHLY and CDR2 is FYNNEI. The V and J ends lost 1 base and 11 bases respectively, with 13 bases between them. As DNA, the CDR3 is TGTGCCAGCAGTGAAGGGGCACCTCGTAAGCAGTATTTT. It is translated as CASSEGAPRKQYF.

The rearrangement uses TRBV12-5 and TRBJ2-3, with D possibly TRBD1 on 6 matching bases. CDR1 is LGHNT and CDR2 is FRNRAP in the germline V gene. This CDR3 region has 15 residues. V dropped 4 bases and J dropped 3 bases, with 14 bases sitting between them. For the CDR3, the DNA is TGTGCTAGTGGTTCCGGACAGCCCGGGACAGATACGCAGTATTTT. Protein sequence: CASGSGQPGTDTQYF.

This clonotype was found a few times. The gene calls are TRBV7-7 and TRBJ2-2, with no clear D. There are 13 residues in the CDR3. Looked up from germline, CDR1 is SSHAT and CDR2 is FNYEAQ (reference sequence). Trimming removed 3 bases from V and 5 bases from J, with 7 bases in between. Written as DNA, the CDR3 is TGTGCCAGCAGCTTTGCGGCAACCGGGGAGCTGTTTTTT. Its translation is CASSFAATGELFF.

The table lists this clonotype with a few counts. The chain recombines TRBV7-6 with TRBJ2-7; TRBD2 matches at 9 bases. J gave up 4 bases and V 6 bases, and 10 bases lay outside the gene matches. Per the germline V gene, CDR1 is SGHVS and CDR2 is FNYEAQ. The CDR3 runs to 15 residues. For the CDR3, the DNA is TGTGCCAGCAGACCTTATAGCGGGAGTATGTACGAGCAGTACTTC. Its protein is CASRPYSGSMYEQYF.

The chain joins TRBV12-3 or TRBV12-4 to TRBJ2-7, with TRBD2 matching 10 bases. The CDR3 runs to 13 residues. V trimming: 7 bases; J trimming: 6 bases; junction bases outside the gene matches: 6. CDR3 protein: CASTVAGGGEQYF. The CDR3 DNA follows: TGTGCCAGCACGGTAGCGGGAGGAGGCGAGCAGTACTTC.

The chain has TRBV6-6 and TRBJ2-5, with TRBD1 matching 9 bases. CDR1 MNHNY and CDR2 SVGAGI come from the germline V gene (reference sequence). CDR3 length equals 14 residues. J was trimmed by 2 bases and V by 6 bases; bases with no gene match: 4. In nucleotides, the CDR3 is TGTGCCAGCAGATCACAGGGGGCTCAAGAGACCCAGTACTTC. Protein: CASRSQGAQETQYF.

This chain joins TRBV15 and TRBJ2-6, with D perhaps being TRBD1 or TRBD2 (5 bases each). Germline loops: CDR1 LNHNV, CDR2 YYDKDF (reference sequence). V was pared by 5 bases and J by 3 bases, with 14 bases between. The length of the CDR3 is 16 residues. CDR3 sequence (DNA): TGTGCCACCAGCCGAGGGTCACAGGATGGGGCCAACGTCCTGACTTTC. Encoded protein: CATSRGSQDGANVLTF.

The chain joins TRBV23-1 to TRBJ2-3; D unclear. TRBV23-1 is annotated as an ORF whose role is uncertain. The germline V and J ends were trimmed by 5 bases and 4 bases, with 7 bases remaining between them. The CDR3 totals 12 residues. CDR3 in DNA: TGCGCCAGCAGTGTCAGTCCAGATACGCAGTATTTT. This sequence encodes CASSVSPDTQYF.

This clonotype has just a few counts. DNA of the CDR3: TGTGCCAGCTCACCCGGGACAGATAGCAATCAGCCCCAGCATTTT. It translates to CASSPGTDSNQPQHF. The V call is TRBV18, the J call TRBJ1-5; 7 bases line up with TRBD1. The CDR3 is 15 residues long. From germline, CDR1 is KGHSH and CDR2 LQKENI. V trimming: 3 bases; J trimming: 0 bases; junction bases outside the gene matches: 2.

The chain has TRBV5-6 and TRBJ2-1, with TRBD1 matching 7 bases. The CDR3 is 14 residues long. CDR1 SGHDT and CDR2 YYEEEE come from the germline V gene. Trimming at V came to 4 bases and at J to 6 bases, leaving 7 bases not matched to a gene. CDR3 in DNA: TGTGCCAGCAGCAAAGGACAGGCACCCAATGAGCAGTTCTTC. As protein: CASSKGQAPNEQFF.

The V gene is TRBV6-2 or TRBV6-3, the J gene TRBJ1-5; a weak D match, TRBD1 (6 bases). The CDR3 is 15 residues long. With 6 bases removed from V and 7 bases from J, the gap between germline ends came to 19 bases. Germline CDR1 reads MNHEY; CDR2 reads SVGEGT. CDR3 nucleotide sequence: TGTGCCAGCAGCCCACGTGGGGGCGTCAGCCAGCCCCAGCATTTT. Translation: CASSPRGGVSQPQHF.

The chain links TRBV7-2 to TRBJ2-7; TRBD1 agrees at 7 bases. V shed 5 bases, J shed 2 bases, and the junction held 6 bases outside the gene matches. Germline lookup yields CDR1 SGHTA and CDR2 FQGNSA. The CDR3 spans 14 residues. The CDR3 DNA is TGTGCCAGCAGCCTGGGACAGTCCACCTACGAGCAGTACTTC. It codes for CASSLGQSTYEQYF. The full variable domain, in which reference TRBV7-2 and TRBJ2-7 provide the parts outside the CDR3, is GAGVSQSPSNKVTEKGKDVELRCDPISGHTALYWYRQSLGQGLEFLIYFQGNSAPDKSGLPSDRFSAERTGGSVSTLTIQRTQQEDSAVYLCASSLGQSTYEQYFGPGTRLTVT.